These 26 T cell receptor beta chains were all obtained from the same sample, sequenced in a study of shared clonotypes between healthy human individuals. Repertoires were generated with immunoSEQ multiplex PCR, while TCRdb's copy carries only in-frame clones and drops some. The sample lists around 510,000 clones, more than 95% seen once, with approximately 0.067% in the top ten. Specimen: naive CD4+ T cells sorted from blood. Regarding subset: CD45RA+ positively selected. The receptors shown here come from a woman younger than 45 in good health.

The rearrangement uses TRBV6-1 and TRBJ1-3; 7 bases fit TRBD1. Germline V gene sequence: CDR1 MNHNS, CDR2 SASEGT. CDR3 length: 16 amino acids. V dropped 2 bases and J dropped 1; count of bases not matched to a gene: 5. CDR3: CASSERRDSSGNTIYF. Written as DNA, the CDR3 is TGTGCCAGCAGTGAAAGAAGGGACAGTTCTGGAAACACCATATATTTT.

This clone was detected only once. The chain employs TRBV6-1 and TRBJ1-1, with D maybe TRBD1 (5 bases). This CDR3 contains 14 residues. Germline loops: CDR1 MNHNS, CDR2 SASEGT. V was cut by 3 bases and J by 6 bases, with 14 bases left in between. CDR3 sequence: CASSEGRGGAEAFF. The DNA of the CDR3 is TGTGCCAGCAGTGAGGGAAGGGGTGGCGCTGAAGCTTTCTTT.

For this clone: Other DNA sequences in the same sample also yield this CDR3. CDR3: CASSPGLAKNIQYF. CDR3 sequence (DNA): TGTGCCAGCAGCCCCGGACTAGCCAAAAACATTCAGTACTTC. The V gene is TRBV7-2, the J gene TRBJ2-4; maybe TRBD2 (5 bases). The CDR3 runs to 14 residues. V was clipped by 5 bases and J by 0 bases, with 8 bases between them. The germline V gene encodes CDR1 SGHTA and CDR2 FQGNSA.

The V call is TRBV18, the J call TRBJ1-1; D unresolved. The CDR3 covers 14 residues. The V and J ends lost 5 bases and 0 bases respectively, with 10 bases between them. Germline V gives CDR1 KGHSH, CDR2 LQKENI. CDR3 nucleotide sequence: TGTGCCAGCTCAGGGAGCCAAATGAACACTGAAGCTTTCTTT. Its protein is CASSGSQMNTEAFF.

The chain carries TRBV29-1 and TRBJ1-5, with D possibly TRBD1 on 5 matching bases. The V end lost 6 bases, the J end lost 6 bases, and 12 bases lay between the germline ends. CDR1 and CDR2 (germline): SQVTM, ANQGSEA. The CDR3 is 12 residues long. The CDR3: CSVGDVGQPQHF. CDR3 nucleotide sequence: TGCAGCGTGGGGGACGTGGGTCAGCCCCAGCATTTT.

This chain uses TRBV9 with TRBJ2-1; TRBD2 is a possible D gene (6 bases). CDR3 length: 17 residues. Germline CDR1 reads SGDLS; CDR2 reads YYNGEE. V dropped 3 bases and J dropped 2 bases, with 18 bases sitting between them. The CDR3 DNA is TGTGCCAGCAGCGGGGGATTATTTGGAGGGCCCTACAATGAGCAGTTCTTC. Translation gives CASSGGLFGGPYNEQFF.

V gene TRBV15 combines with J gene TRBJ2-5; D gene ambiguous. Deletions cut 0 bases from V and 5 bases from J, with 7 bases between. CDR1 LNHNV and CDR2 YYDKDF come from the germline V gene (reference sequence). The CDR3 has 13 amino acids. CDR3 loop: CATSREVRETQYF. The CDR3 bases are TGTGCCACCAGCAGAGAGGTCCGGGAGACCCAGTACTTC.

This rearrangement joins TRBV4-1 to TRBJ1-2; D is uncertain. V lost 4 bases to trimming and J lost 7 bases, with 16 bases between them. This CDR3 has 14 amino acids. Germline V gene lookup returns CDR1 MGHRA and CDR2 YSYEKL. The DNA for the CDR3 is TGCGCCAGCAGCCGTTTTTTTTCTAGGCTTGGCTACACCTTC. Amino acids: CASSRFFSRLGYTF.

The rearrangement links TRBV28 to TRBJ1-2; tentative D call: TRBD1 (6 bases). The CDR3 runs to 13 residues. Trimming shortened V by 6 bases and J by 8 bases, and 16 bases separated the two germline ends. The V gene's germline CDR1 is MDHEN and CDR2 SYDVKM. The CDR3, as DNA: TGTGCCAGCAGGACTGACAGGATCGGGGGCTACACCTTC. Amino acids: CASRTDRIGGYTF.

The chain uses TRBV6-1 and TRBJ1-1; D remains ambiguous. The germline CDR1 and CDR2 sequences are MNHNS and SASEGT. V lost 6 bases and J 1 base, leaving 9 bases between the germline ends. The CDR3 length is 13 residues. As DNA, the CDR3 is TGTGCCAGCAGACACCGGGGGAACACTGAAGCTTTCTTT. As protein: CASRHRGNTEAFF.

The chain couples TRBV28 to TRBJ2-1, with 7 positions matching TRBD2. Trimming cost V 2 bases and J 2 bases; bases outside gene matches: 3. The CDR3 length is 15 residues. Per germline, CDR1 MDHEN and CDR2 SYDVKM. The CDR3 nucleotides are TGTGCCAGCAGTTTAACTAGCGTCGCCTACAATGAGCAGTTCTTC. Protein sequence: CASSLTSVAYNEQFF.

The rearrangement uses TRBV6-6 and TRBJ2-5, with D possibly being TRBD1 or TRBD2 (5 bases each). Germline loops: CDR1 MNHNY, CDR2 SVGAGI (reference sequence). This CDR3 has 13 amino acids. V was pared by 7 bases and J by 4 bases, with 13 bases between. CDR3 protein: CASTRGGTETQYF. Here the CDR3 DNA reads TGTGCCAGCACCAGAGGTGGGACAGAGACCCAGTACTTC.

The chain combines TRBV5-4 with TRBJ1-1; 7 bases fit TRBD1. The CDR3 is 13 residues long. Looked up from germline, CDR1 is SGHNT and CDR2 is YYREEE (reference sequence). J lost 4 bases, V lost 7 bases, and 7 bases had no gene match. The CDR3 loop is CASSTGDLTEAFF. CDR3 nucleotides: TGTGCCAGCTCAACAGGGGACCTCACTGAAGCTTTCTTT. The full variable domain, its missing parts supplied by reference TRBV5-4 and TRBJ1-1, is ETGVTQSPTHLIKTRGQQVTLRCSSQSGHNTVSWYQQALGQGPQFIFQYYREEENGRGNFPPRFSGLQFPNYSSELNVNALELDDSALYLCASSTGDLTEAFFGQGTRLTVV.

The chain has TRBV5-4 and TRBJ2-7, with 11 bases aligning to TRBD2. CDR3 length: 15 residues. Germline lookup yields CDR1 SGHNT and CDR2 YYREEE (reference sequence). J lost 7 bases, V lost 1 base, and 7 bases had no gene match. The CDR3 region has the DNA TGTGCCAGCAGCTTGCGCCTAGCGGGAGGAGAAGAGCAGTACTTC. Translation gives CASSLRLAGGEEQYF.

V and J are TRBV4-1 and TRBJ2-7, with 9 bases matching TRBD2. This CDR3 is built from 17 residues. Looked up from germline, CDR1 is MGHRA and CDR2 is YSYEKL. The V and J ends lost 2 bases and 4 bases, in that order; junction bases with no gene match: 12. CDR3 region: CASSQLLAGGMRYEQYF. CDR3 nucleotides: TGCGCCAGCAGCCAACTCTTGGCGGGAGGGATGAGGTACGAGCAGTACTTC.

This sequence joins TRBV15 and TRBJ2-5; maybe TRBD2 (7 bases). With 4 bases removed from V and 6 bases from J, the gap between germline ends came to 21 bases. CDR3 length: 16 amino acids. Germline lookup yields CDR1 LNHNV and CDR2 YYDKDF (reference sequence). CDR3 nucleotides: TGTGCCACCAGCATCCAAAAGGGGGGGGCGGTGCAGACCCAGTACTTC. Protein product: CATSIQKGGAVQTQYF.

The V gene is TRBV7-2, the J gene TRBJ2-7, with 7 nucleotides matching TRBD2. The V segment lost 1 base and the J segment 6 bases; nucleotides outside the gene matches: 6. Germline assignment: CDR1 SGHTA and CDR2 FQGNSA. The CDR3 has 14 amino acids. CDR3 amino acids: CASSLELASLEQYF. The CDR3, as DNA: TGTGCCAGCAGCTTAGAACTAGCGAGTCTCGAGCAGTACTTC. Filled out from reference TRBV7-2 and TRBJ2-7, the complete variable domain reads GAGVSQSPSNKVTEKGKDVELRCDPISGHTALYWYRQSLGQGLEFLIYFQGNSAPDKSGLPSDRFSAERTGGSVSTLTIQRTQQEDSAVYLCASSLELASLEQYFGPGTRLTVT.

This rearrangement joins TRBV28 to TRBJ2-7; D gene uncertain. Germline CDR1 MDHEN, CDR2 SYDVKM. Trimming pared 5 bases from V and 4 bases from J, leaving 12 bases between. CDR3 size: 13 residues. The CDR3, as DNA: TGTGCCAGCAGTCCTTCCTCTGCTTACGAGCAGTACTTC. Translated, it gives CASSPSSAYEQYF.

The sample holds one count of this clone. The V gene is TRBV27, the J gene TRBJ2-7; no definite D call. CDR1 MNHEY and CDR2 SMNVEV come from the germline V gene (reference sequence). The CDR3 totals 14 residues. Trimming took off 8 bases at V and 1 base at J, with 15 bases between the two ends. Here the CDR3 reads CASSGAYTSYEQYF. The DNA for the CDR3 is TGTGCCAGCTCAGGCGCGTATACTTCCTACGAGCAGTACTTC.

This rearrangement joins TRBV7-9 to TRBJ1-2, with D possibly being TRBD1 (6 bases). The CDR3 extends over 15 amino acids. V gave up 5 bases and J gave up 6 bases, with 19 bases separating them. Germline values: CDR1 SEHNR, CDR2 FQNEAQ (reference sequence). The CDR3 spells CASSPSGGAVDGYTF. The DNA for the CDR3 is TGTGCCAGCAGCCCATCGGGGGGGGCGGTGGATGGCTACACCTTC.

The DNA for the CDR3 is TGTGCCAGCAGCGCCTCACGCTCGGGGGCCGCTGAAGCTTTCTTT. The encoded protein is CASSASRSGAAEAFF. The genes are TRBV2 and TRBJ1-1, with D maybe TRBD1 (6 bases). Germline CDR1 and CDR2: SNHLY and FYNNEI. V was clipped by 6 bases and J by 6 bases, with 20 bases between them. The CDR3 loop spans 15 amino acids.

The chain employs TRBV7-9 and TRBJ2-7; the D gene is possibly TRBD2 (6 bases). The CDR3 consists of 14 residues. V was cut by 4 bases and J by 0 bases, with 10 bases left in between. In germline, CDR1 is SEHNR, CDR2 FQNEAQ (reference sequence). The CDR3, as DNA: TGTGCCAGCAGCTCAACTAGCTTCTCCTACGAGCAGTACTTC. Translating gives CASSSTSFSYEQYF.

The chain carries TRBV7-9 and TRBJ2-5; D unresolved. Trimming left V 5 bases short and J 2 bases short, with 12 bases between. The CDR3 runs 14 residues. The germline V gene has CDR1 SEHNR and CDR2 FQNEAQ (reference sequence). The CDR3 DNA reads TGTGCCAGCAGCCCCACTTTAGCACAAGAGACCCAGTACTTC. Residues: CASSPTLAQETQYF.

This rearrangement joins TRBV29-1 to TRBJ2-7, with 7 bases identical to TRBD1. The germline V gene encodes CDR1 SQVTM and CDR2 ANQGSEA. The CDR3 has 13 amino acids. The J segment lost 4 bases and the V segment lost 1 base, leaving 4 bases of the junction unmatched. CDR3 in DNA: TGCAGCGTTGAAGGACAGGGAAGGTACGAGCAGTACTTC. Translation gives CSVEGQGRYEQYF.

The J gene is TRBJ2-1, the V gene TRBV7-2; 9 bases fit TRBD2. Germline V gene data show CDR1 as SGHTA and CDR2 as FQGNSA. The CDR3 runs to 13 residues. V lost 6 bases to trimming and J lost 12 bases; unmatched junction nucleotides: 9. The CDR3 DNA reads TGTGCCAGCAGTTCACACGCTAGCGGGACGCAGTTCTTC. It yields the protein CASSSHASGTQFF. The full variable domain, with the rest looked up from reference TRBV7-2 and TRBJ2-1, is GAGVSQSPSNKVTEKGKDVELRCDPISGHTALYWYRQSLGQGLEFLIYFQGNSAPDKSGLPSDRFSAERTGGSVSTLTIQRTQQEDSAVYLCASSSHASGTQFFGPGTRLTVL.

The table lists this clone with a count of one. V gene TRBV29-1 combines with J gene TRBJ2-7; D is possibly TRBD2 (5 bases). The germline CDR1 and CDR2 sequences are SQVTM and ANQGSEA. V was shortened by 3 bases and J by 2 bases, with 26 bases between the two germline ends. The CDR3 runs 18 residues. CDR3 sequence reads: CSVDSFPFDRRGTYEQYF. CDR3 coding DNA: TGCAGCGTTGATTCATTTCCATTCGACCGACGGGGAACCTACGAGCAGTACTTC.